These 14 T cell receptor beta chains came from one sample sequenced in a study of shared clonotypes between healthy human individuals. TCRdb keeps only in-frame clones here, not all; method: immunoSEQ multiplex PCR. The repertoire consists of about 2.3 million clones, with 90% to 95% occurring once and the leading ten covering about 0.39%. The sequenced sample was naive CD4+ T cells from PBMCs. Subset noted: CD45RA+ positively selected. The receptors stem from a man younger than 35 in good health. Some clones in this sample may be carry-over from other donors' samples.

This chain joins TRBV5-1 and TRBJ1-1; no reliable D call. Per germline, CDR1 SGHRS and CDR2 YFSETQ. Trimming removed 4 bases at V and 6 bases at J, with 7 bases between. The CDR3 is 11 amino acids. For the CDR3, the DNA is TGCGCCAGCAGCGGAAGGGCTGAAGCTTTCTTT. It yields the protein CASSGRAEAFF.

The chain recombines TRBV2 with TRBJ1-2, with 7 bases lining up with TRBD1. V shed 7 bases, J shed 2 bases, and the junction held 10 bases outside the gene matches. This CDR3 contains 15 residues. The germline V gene encodes CDR1 SNHLY and CDR2 FYNNEI. The CDR3 sequence is CASNPQGGQNYGYTF. In nucleotides, the CDR3 is TGTGCCAGCAACCCCCAGGGGGGACAGAACTATGGCTACACCTTC.

About this clone: This specimen includes other DNA sequences encoding the same CDR3. The J gene is TRBJ2-7, the V gene TRBV7-9; no clear D gene. The CDR3 contains 13 residues. With 6 bases removed from V and 0 bases from J, the gap between germline ends came to 9 bases. CDR1 SEHNR and CDR2 FQNEAQ come from the germline V gene (reference sequence). The CDR3 nucleotides read TGTGCCAGCAGTAGTCGGGCCTCCTACGAGCAGTACTTC. Protein sequence: CASSSRASYEQYF.

The chain employs TRBV27 and TRBJ2-4; D not certain. CDR1 is MNHEY, CDR2 SMNVEV, per germline (reference sequence). V gave up 1 base and J gave up 6 bases, with 13 bases separating them. This CDR3 comprises 15 residues. The CDR3 region is CASSLFSAAPNIQYF. The CDR3 DNA sequence: TGTGCCAGCAGTTTATTTTCCGCTGCCCCAAACATTCAGTACTTC.

V and J are TRBV28 and TRBJ1-2; D may be TRBD1 (6 bases). CDR3 size: 18 residues. Looked up from germline, CDR1 is MDHEN and CDR2 is SYDVKM. Trimming removed 6 bases at V and 3 bases at J, with 26 bases between. This CDR3 is CASSAPGPRGPSDYGYTF. CDR3 DNA sequence: TGTGCCAGCAGCGCGCCGGGACCCAGGGGCCCGTCGGACTATGGCTACACCTTC.

The CDR3 here is CAISPLGTGEAFF. The CDR3 DNA reads TGTGCCATCAGTCCTCTTGGGACCGGGGAAGCTTTCTTT. The gene calls are TRBV10-3 and TRBJ1-1; possibly TRBD1 for D (5 bases). The length of the CDR3 is 13 residues. Between the trimmed V and J ends, which lost 5 bases and 8 bases, there was a span of 15 bases. CDR1 is ENHRY, CDR2 SYGVKD, per germline.

CDR3 sequence (DNA): TGTGCCAGTATCAAGACAGGGTTCGGCAATCAGCCCCAGCATTTT. This gives the protein CASIKTGFGNQPQHF. V and J are TRBV19 and TRBJ1-5, with 7 bases lining up with TRBD1. The CDR3 extends over 15 amino acids. Germline CDR1 reads LNHDA; CDR2 reads SQIVND (reference sequence). The V and J ends lost 7 bases and 2 bases, in that order; junction bases with no gene match: 8. Combining the CDR3 with reference TRBV19 and TRBJ1-5 gives the whole variable domain DGGITQSPKYLFRKEGQNVTLSCEQNLNHDAMYWYRQDPGQGLRLIYYSQIVNDFQKGDIAEGYSVSREKKESFPLTVTSAQKNPTAFYLCASIKTGFGNQPQHFGDGTRLSIL.

The chain links TRBV4-1 to TRBJ1-4, with 7 bases lining up with TRBD1. The V segment lost 0 bases and the J segment 5 bases; nucleotides outside the gene matches: 15. There are 19 residues in the CDR3. Germline CDR1 and CDR2: MGHRA and YSYEKL. CDR3 nucleotide sequence: TGCGCCAGCAGCCAAGATAAAAGCGTGGTGGCAGGGGGAAATGAAAAACTGTTTTTT. Amino acids: CASSQDKSVVAGGNEKLFF.

The chain has TRBV6-5 and TRBJ2-7, with D maybe TRBD1 (6 bases). V was cut by 5 bases and J by 2 bases, with 10 bases left in between. The CDR3 contains 13 residues. Germline V gene sequence: CDR1 MNHEY, CDR2 SVGAGI. Written as DNA, the CDR3 is TGTGCCAGCAGTCTCAGGGGCCCCTACGAGCAGTACTTC. This encodes CASSLRGPYEQYF.

The chain uses TRBV4-3 and TRBJ2-3; 8 nucleotides line up with TRBD2. After removal of 0 bases from V and 4 bases from J, the junction contained 6 bases not matched to a gene. CDR3 length: 16 amino acids. Germline V gene data show CDR1 as LGHNA and CDR2 as YSLEER. CDR3 nucleotides: TGCGCCAGCAGCCAAGAGTCGGCCGGGGGGGCAGATACGCAGTATTTT. Residues: CASSQESAGGADTQYF.

The chain carries TRBV7-6 and TRBJ2-7; 9 bases agree with TRBD1. J was trimmed by 1 base and V by 5 bases; bases with no gene match: 6. This CDR3 is built from 15 residues. CDR1 is SGHVS and CDR2 is FNYEAQ in the germline V gene. The CDR3 region has the DNA TGTGCCAGCAGCACCAGGACAGGGGTTTCCTACGAGCAGTACTTC. Amino acid sequence: CASSTRTGVSYEQYF.

The chain couples TRBV5-1 to TRBJ2-7; 7 bases align to TRBD1. The CDR3 covers 13 residues. Per the germline V gene, CDR1 is SGHRS and CDR2 is YFSETQ. The V and J ends lost 4 bases and 2 bases, in that order; junction bases with no gene match: 3. The CDR3 nucleotides are TGCGCCAGCAGCACCGGGACAGCCTACGAGCAGTACTTC. Translated: CASSTGTAYEQYF.

This chain connects TRBV6-5 to TRBJ1-1; D might be TRBD1 (5 bases). This CDR3 has 15 residues. Germline CDR1 is MNHEY and CDR2 is SVGAGI. Trimming took off 7 bases at V and 2 bases at J, with 17 bases between the two ends. This CDR3 is CASNPTGRQNTEAFF. The DNA of the CDR3 is TGTGCCAGCAACCCTACGGGACGGCAAAACACTGAAGCTTTCTTT.

The chain employs TRBV19 and TRBJ2-7; 7 positions agree with TRBD1. This CDR3 has 14 amino acids. Germline loops: CDR1 LNHDA, CDR2 SQIVND (reference sequence). V was pared by 5 bases and J by 3 bases, with 7 bases of the junction left unmatched. The CDR3 here is CASSVRDSLYEQYF. CDR3 nucleotides: TGTGCCAGTAGTGTAAGGGACAGTCTCTACGAGCAGTACTTC.